This TCR beta chain was retrieved from a study of patients and donors after allogeneic stem cell transplantation. TCRdb reanalysed the RT-PCR reads using MiXCR and keeps one entry per CDR3 protein. The sample lists about 96,000 distinct CDR3 sequences; roughly 48% were seen once. In this sample, this clonotype turned up a few times. Germline V lookup: CDR1 LNHNV, CDR2 YYDKDF (reference sequence). With 3 bases removed from V and 3 bases from J, the gap between germline ends came to 9 bases. This CDR3 contains 14 residues. Material: blood, either unsorted or a sorted T cell fraction (not recorded which). The V and J genes are TRBV15 and TRBJ1-5; tentatively, D is TRBD1 (6 bases). The clonotype was recovered from a human donor who was either an allogeneic HSCT recipient or a stem cell or donor lymphocyte infusion donor (not recorded which). It is not recorded whose cells these are; they may come from a transplant donor. The CDR3 sequence is CATSSGQLNQPQHF. CDR3 DNA sequence: TGTGCCACCAGCAGCGGACAGCTCAATCAGCCCCAGCATTTT.